These 19 T cell receptor beta chains were sequenced from one sample in a study of beta chain features in type 1 diabetes. The isolated RNA, all of it, was reverse transcribed, so expressed TCRB transcripts were what got sequenced. The table came from immunoSEQ multiplex PCR; TCRdb's copy has only in-frame clones and leaves some out. The sample records about 230,000 clones, more than 9% being singletons. Specimen: naive CD4+ T cells from blood. Receptors were obtained from a woman under 30 in good health.

The chain combines TRBV6-5 with TRBJ2-1; 8 bases align to TRBD2. Per germline, CDR1 MNHEY and CDR2 SVGAGI. Trimming took 5 bases from V and 9 from J; bases not matched to a gene: 9. The CDR3 runs 14 residues. The CDR3, as DNA: TGTGCCAGCAGTGGACTAGCAGTTGGGAGTGAGCAGTTCTTC. Translation gives CASSGLAVGSEQFF.

There are a few counts of this clone. V is TRBV5-1 and J is TRBJ2-1; TRBD1 agrees at 9 bases. Germline V CDR1 and CDR2: SGHRS, YFSETQ. There are 15 residues in the CDR3. The V gene end was trimmed by 0 bases and the J gene end by 6 bases; junction bases not matched to a gene: 4. The CDR3 is CASSLAGQGLNEQFF. CDR3 nucleotide sequence: TGCGCCAGCAGCTTGGCGGGACAGGGTCTCAATGAGCAGTTCTTC.

The V call is TRBV30, the J call TRBJ2-7; 12 bases fit TRBD1. The CDR3 covers 16 residues. J lost 5 bases, V lost 1 base, and 9 bases had no gene match. Germline V gene sequence: CDR1 GTSNPN, CDR2 SVGIG (reference sequence). Here the CDR3 DNA reads TGTGCCTGGAGTGAGGGACAGGGGGCTCAATTCGACGAGCAGTACTTC. Residues: CAWSEGQGAQFDEQYF.

This clone turned up a few times. This chain links TRBV10-3 with TRBJ1-1; 8 nucleotides match TRBD1. The V gene end was trimmed by 6 bases and the J gene end by 3 bases; junction bases not matched to a gene: 6. The CDR3 has 14 residues. Germline V gives CDR1 ENHRY, CDR2 SYGVKD. This CDR3 reads CAIRGQGGDTEAFF. CDR3 nucleotides: TGTGCCATCAGAGGACAGGGTGGGGACACTGAAGCTTTCTTT.

The sample holds a few counts of this clone. The rearrangement joins TRBV30 to TRBJ2-4, with TRBD2 matching 11 bases. The CDR3 is 15 amino acids. The germline V gene encodes CDR1 GTSNPN and CDR2 SVGIG (reference sequence). V trimming: 2 bases; J trimming: 1 base; junction bases outside the gene matches: 1. The CDR3 is CAWSRLAGAKNIQYF. The CDR3 DNA sequence: TGTGCCTGGAGTCGACTAGCGGGGGCCAAAAACATTCAGTACTTC.

J is TRBJ1-6 and V is TRBV5-4; D is uncertain. Germline V CDR1 and CDR2: SGHNT, YYREEE (reference sequence). The CDR3 covers 17 residues. Deletions cut 0 bases from V and 0 bases from J, with 10 bases between. The CDR3 loop reads CASSLASASSYNSPLHF. CDR3 bases: TGTGCCAGCAGCTTGGCCTCGGCTAGCTCCTATAATTCACCCCTCCACTTT.

This clone was counted a few times. This sequence joins TRBV7-9 and TRBJ1-2; 7 nucleotides line up with TRBD1. CDR3 length: 13 amino acids. CDR1 is SEHNR, CDR2 FQNEAQ, per germline (reference sequence). The V and J ends lost 4 bases and 5 bases, in that order; junction bases with no gene match: 4. In DNA form, the CDR3 reads TGTGCCAGCAGCTCAGGGGGGACTTATGGCTACACCTTC. Protein product: CASSSGGTYGYTF.

This clone was seen a handful of times. The J gene is TRBJ1-2, the V gene TRBV5-5, with D uncertain. The CDR3 runs 12 residues. Germline V CDR1 and CDR2: SGHKS, YYEKEE (reference sequence). The V and J ends lost 0 bases and 4 bases respectively, with 4 bases between them. CDR3 sequence: CASSLDSYGYTF. CDR3 DNA: TGTGCCAGCAGCTTGGACAGCTATGGCTACACCTTC.

This clone was detected only a few times. V and J are TRBV7-3 and TRBJ2-1; 11 bases are shared with TRBD1. After removal of 2 bases from V and 5 bases from J, the junction contained 2 bases not matched to a gene. Germline CDR1 and CDR2: SGHTA and FQGTGA. This CDR3 is built from 15 residues. The DNA of the CDR3 is TGTGCCAGCAGCTTATTGGGACAGGGGGACAATGAGCAGTTCTTC. Translated, it gives CASSLLGQGDNEQFF.

In its sample, this clone was seen a few times. The V and J genes are TRBV6-5 and TRBJ2-7; no definite D call. Trimming shortened V by 5 bases and J by 3 bases, and 5 bases separated the two germline ends. Germline CDR1 reads MNHEY; CDR2 reads SVGAGI. The CDR3 length is 11 residues. CDR3 protein: CASSASYEQYF. The CDR3 DNA follows: TGTGCCAGCAGTGCGAGCTACGAGCAGTACTTC.

This clone was recorded at least ten times. The rearrangement links TRBV18 to TRBJ2-5; D gene unclear. The V gene lost 1 base and the J gene lost 4 bases, with 4 bases spanning the gap. CDR1 is KGHSH, CDR2 LQKENI, per germline. The CDR3 consists of 12 residues. CDR3 region: CASSPLRETQYF. In nucleotides, the CDR3 is TGTGCCAGCTCACCACTCCGAGAGACCCAGTACTTC.

This clone was picked up a small number of times. The chain uses TRBV28 and TRBJ2-3; 7 bases line up with TRBD2. The CDR3 consists of 15 residues. V lost 3 bases and J lost 8; bases outside the gene matches: 11. Germline V gene sequence: CDR1 MDHEN, CDR2 SYDVKM. CDR3 DNA: TGTGCCAGCAGTTTGTCCACTCCCATAGCGGGTACGCAGTATTTT. Protein sequence: CASSLSTPIAGTQYF.

The chain has TRBV18 and TRBJ2-3, with 9 bases that match TRBD2. The ends lost 1 base at V and 1 base at J; junction bases unmatched: 3. Germline lookup yields CDR1 KGHSH and CDR2 LQKENI. The CDR3 loop spans 16 amino acids. CDR3 DNA: TGTGCCAGCTCACCACTGCGGGAGGGCCGCACAGATACGCAGTATTTT. Translated, it gives CASSPLREGRTDTQYF.

This clone was observed a few times. The chain combines TRBV28 with TRBJ2-4; 10 bases align to TRBD2. Trimming took 5 bases from V and 0 from J; bases not matched to a gene: 13. The germline V gene encodes CDR1 MDHEN and CDR2 SYDVKM. This CDR3 has 19 amino acids. As DNA, the CDR3 is TGTGCCAGCAGTCCGCTACTAGCGGGGAGAACCTTAGCCAAAAACATTCAGTACTTC. Translating it yields CASSPLLAGRTLAKNIQYF.

CDR3 nucleotide sequence: TGTGCCAGTAGTAACGCGCTTTCCTACGAGCAGTACTTC. Its translation: CASSNALSYEQYF. The chain joins TRBV19 to TRBJ2-7; no clear D. Trimming took 4 bases from V and 1 from J, leaving 8 bases between them. The CDR3 totals 13 residues. CDR1 is LNHDA, CDR2 SQIVND, per germline (reference sequence).

There are a few counts of this clone. The rearrangement joins TRBV4-1 to TRBJ2-3; weak D call: TRBD2 (7 bases). Germline V gene lookup returns CDR1 MGHRA and CDR2 YSYEKL. The CDR3 runs to 15 residues. The V gene lost 5 bases and the J gene lost 1 base, with 13 bases spanning the gap. This CDR3 is CASSGGAYRTDTQYF. CDR3 nucleotide sequence: TGCGCCAGCAGCGGGGGGGCGTACCGCACAGATACGCAGTATTTT.

The CDR3 spells CASSQGARSNQPQHF. The CDR3 DNA follows: TGTGCCAGCAGCCAAGGGGCGAGAAGCAATCAGCCCCAGCATTTT. The J gene is TRBJ1-5, the V gene TRBV7-2; D may be TRBD1 (5 bases). The CDR3 has 15 amino acids. CDR1 SGHTA and CDR2 FQGNSA come from the germline V gene. Trimming took off 5 bases at V and 1 base at J, with 12 bases between the two ends.

The chain has TRBV10-3 and TRBJ1-1; no clear D gene. Germline assignment: CDR1 ENHRY and CDR2 SYGVKD. Trimming left V 2 bases short and J 6 bases short, with 13 bases between. The CDR3 is 14 amino acids. The CDR3 bases are TGTGCCATCAGTGAGAAGAGTCGGGGATCTGAAGCTTTCTTT. Encoded protein: CAISEKSRGSEAFF.

This clone was observed a few times. V gene TRBV19 combines with J gene TRBJ2-5; possibly TRBD2 for D (6 bases). The CDR3 runs to 12 residues. V was shortened by 6 bases and J by 5 bases, with 10 bases between the two germline ends. Germline V gene data show CDR1 as LNHDA and CDR2 as SQIVND (reference sequence). DNA of the CDR3: TGTGCCAGTAGAGGGCTAGCGGAGACCCAGTACTTC. It encodes CASRGLAETQYF.